One sample yielded the 17 T cell receptor beta chains listed below, sequenced in a study of T cell responses to AZD1222 COVID-19 vaccine. Produced via immunoSEQ multiplex PCR; TCRdb's table is partial and in-frame only. This table has approximately 150,000 clones, about 93% appearing once. Sequences were derived from peripheral blood, sampled on day 0 of AZD1222 vaccination. All receptors come from an adult in good health.

This sequence joins TRBV5-6 and TRBJ2-1; 9 bases agree with TRBD2. Trimming cost V 2 bases and J 6 bases; bases outside gene matches: 15. Germline V gene lookup returns CDR1 SGHDT and CDR2 YYEEEE. There are 18 residues in the CDR3. As DNA, the CDR3 is TGTGCCAGCAGCTTCTACGGACACTCGGGACTAGCAGGCAATGAGCAGTTCTTC. Translation gives CASSFYGHSGLAGNEQFF.

The chain joins TRBV4-3 to TRBJ1-4, with D maybe TRBD1 (5 bases). The CDR3 is 15 amino acids. Trimming took 4 bases from V and 4 from J, leaving 13 bases between them. Germline CDR1 and CDR2: LGHNA and YSLEER. This CDR3 reads CASSPPGGSNEKLFF. CDR3 nucleotide sequence: TGCGCCAGCAGCCCCCCCGGGGGGAGTAATGAAAAACTGTTTTTT.

The rearrangement links TRBV18 to TRBJ1-5; D is ambiguous. The germline V gene encodes CDR1 KGHSH and CDR2 LQKENI. This CDR3 contains 13 residues. V was pared by 3 bases and J by 6 bases, with 9 bases between. CDR3 in amino acids: CASSPLLGQPQHF. For the CDR3, the DNA is TGTGCCAGCTCACCGTTACTGGGTCAGCCCCAGCATTTT.

The rearrangement uses TRBV5-4 and TRBJ2-5; TRBD1 agrees at 8 bases. The ends lost 1 base at V and 5 bases at J; junction bases unmatched: 7. The CDR3 contains 15 residues. CDR1 is SGHNT, CDR2 YYREEE, per germline (reference sequence). Written as DNA, the CDR3 is TGTGCCAGCAGCTTGATCCAGGGGGCTGTGGAGACCCAGTACTTC. Translation gives CASSLIQGAVETQYF.

The chain combines TRBV16 with TRBJ1-1; tentatively, D is TRBD1 (5 bases). V dropped 2 bases and J dropped 5 bases, with 21 bases sitting between them. This CDR3 comprises 17 residues. CDR1 KGHSY and CDR2 FQNENV come from the germline V gene. The CDR3 nucleotides are TGTGCCAGCAGCCAAACCCCGGGAGGGACCGACGTTACTGAAGCTTTCTTT. This translates into CASSQTPGGTDVTEAFF.

This clone was observed once. This chain links TRBV13 with TRBJ2-3; 7 nucleotides match TRBD2. The germline gives CDR1 PRHDT, CDR2 FYEKMQ (reference sequence). The V and J ends lost 4 bases and 2 bases, in that order; junction bases with no gene match: 3. The CDR3 is made up of 14 amino acids. DNA for the CDR3: TGTGCCAGCAGCTCCACTAGCGACACAGATACGCAGTATTTT. Translated: CASSSTSDTDTQYF.

This chain's CDR3 is CASMDRARRDGYTF. The CDR3 DNA reads TGCGCCAGCATGGACAGGGCGAGGCGCGATGGCTACACCTTC. V and J are TRBV5-1 and TRBJ1-2; 8 bases line up with TRBD1. This CDR3 contains 14 residues. Germline V lookup: CDR1 SGHRS, CDR2 YFSETQ. V trimming: 6 bases; J trimming: 6 bases; junction bases outside the gene matches: 10.

The chain links TRBV19 to TRBJ1-2, with D hard to call. Germline V CDR1 and CDR2: LNHDA, SQIVND (reference sequence). The CDR3 totals 11 residues. Trimming pared 5 bases from V and 8 bases from J, leaving 9 bases between. Written as DNA, the CDR3 is TGTGCCAGTAGTTACCACTGGGGCTACACCTTC. Encoded protein: CASSYHWGYTF.

The V and J genes are TRBV5-1 and TRBJ2-2; a weak D match, TRBD2 (5 bases). From germline, CDR1 is SGHRS and CDR2 YFSETQ. The CDR3 sequence is 15 residues long. Trimming left V 4 bases short and J 7 bases short, with 17 bases between. The CDR3 loop reads CASSLSGGAIGELFF. CDR3 DNA sequence: TGCGCCAGCAGCCTAAGCGGAGGAGCAATCGGGGAGCTGTTTTTT.

The rearrangement links TRBV4-1 to TRBJ2-5; the match to TRBD2 covers 9 bases. The CDR3 sequence is 16 residues long. In germline, CDR1 is MGHRA, CDR2 YSYEKL. V was pared by 1 base and J by 3 bases, with 6 bases of the junction left unmatched. The CDR3 nucleotides are TGCGCCAGCAGCCAAGGAGGCGGGGGGGCCGAAGAGACCCAGTACTTC. Its translation is CASSQGGGGAEETQYF.

The gene calls are TRBV19 and TRBJ2-1; possibly TRBD2 for D (5 bases). Germline values: CDR1 LNHDA, CDR2 SQIVND (reference sequence). V lost 0 bases, J lost 6 bases, and 12 bases lay in between. This CDR3 has 15 amino acids. The CDR3 spells CASSIDLGRGNEQFF. The CDR3 nucleotides are TGTGCCAGTAGTATAGATCTAGGTCGGGGCAATGAGCAGTTCTTC.

The J gene is TRBJ2-3, the V gene TRBV5-1, with 9 bases fitting TRBD1. The trim removed 4 bases at V and 3 bases at J, leaving 6 bases unmatched. Per the germline V gene, CDR1 is SGHRS and CDR2 is YFSETQ. This CDR3 has 15 amino acids. The CDR3 DNA follows: TGCGCCAGCAGCCTGGGACAGGGTCTTACAGATACGCAGTATTTT. Translating gives CASSLGQGLTDTQYF.

The chain uses TRBV6-1 and TRBJ1-2, with D tentatively TRBD1 (5 bases). V was trimmed by 3 bases and J by 3 bases, leaving 14 bases between them. Germline CDR1 MNHNS, CDR2 SASEGT. This CDR3 comprises 15 residues. CDR3 residues: CASSEEATVYYGYTF. In nucleotides, the CDR3 is TGTGCCAGCAGTGAGGAAGCGACAGTTTACTATGGCTACACCTTC.

CDR3 sequence (DNA): TGTGCCAGCAGCTCAAGCGGGGGGGACCTGACCCAGTACTTC. Protein sequence: CASSSSGGDLTQYF. This chain uses TRBV5-4 with TRBJ2-5; 10 bases agree with TRBD2. CDR3 size: 14 residues. Germline-derived CDR1 and CDR2 are SGHNT and YYREEE (reference sequence). After removal of 3 bases from V and 7 bases from J, the junction contained 6 bases not matched to a gene.

The chain joins TRBV12-3 or TRBV12-4 to TRBJ2-7; no definite D call. Trimming shortened V by 6 bases and J by 2 bases, and 11 bases separated the two germline ends. The CDR3 extends over 13 amino acids. The CDR3 bases are TGTGCCAGCAGGTCCGGACGGACCTACGAGCAGTACTTC. Amino acid sequence: CASRSGRTYEQYF.

This sequence joins TRBV5-4 and TRBJ1-2; D unclear. The CDR3 runs 14 residues. V was cut by 0 bases and J by 0 bases, with 6 bases left in between. Germline CDR1 is SGHNT and CDR2 is YYREEE (reference sequence). CDR3 region: CASSLDASNYGYTF. For the CDR3, the DNA is TGTGCCAGCAGCTTGGACGCTTCTAACTATGGCTACACCTTC.

This rearrangement joins TRBV12-3 or TRBV12-4 to TRBJ1-2; the D is unclear. Trimming shortened V by 7 bases and J by 4 bases, and 13 bases separated the two germline ends. The CDR3 consists of 13 residues. CDR3 amino acids: CASMLLSGYGYTF. The CDR3 nucleotides are TGTGCCAGCATGTTGCTTTCGGGCTATGGCTACACCTTC.